This entry lists 10 T cell receptor beta chains sequenced from one sample in a study of circulating CD8 cells and anti-PD-1 response in melanoma (dated by TCRdb to the early 2020s). Sequencing relied on a NextSeq 500. TCR libraries were prepared from about 14 ng of total RNA with the QIAseq Immune Repertoire RNA Library Kit, Human TCR Panel. TCRdb handled the public reads itself, with Q25 trimming in fastp and clone calling in MiXCR, and kept productive beta chains. Under each unique CDR3 protein, matching rows form one entry showing the most common genes and DNA. In all, the sample holds 480 or so distinct CDR3 sequences, and 4.5% to 7% of those were seen once. Roughly 27% of the sample is held by the ten biggest clonotypes. A BD FACSAria II cell sorter was used to sort four subsets, defined by PD-1 and/or TIGIT, from live CD3+CD8+TCRalphabeta+ cells. Sample: CD8+ T cells from PBMCs, taken at baseline or after one month of anti-PD-1 therapy (not recorded which). Receptor source: a human donor with melanoma.

This clonotype counts as medium-sized. A much larger clonotype is one base distant, so this may be a read error. The genes are TRBV27 and TRBJ1-2; 9 bases agree with TRBD1. CDR1 is MNHEY, CDR2 SMNVEV, per germline (reference sequence). CDR3 size: 14 residues. CDR3 region: CASRVQGANYGDTF. The DNA of the CDR3 is TGTGCCAGCAGAGTACAGGGGGCTAACTATGGCGACACCTTC.

In the case of this clonotype: A much larger clone is a single base away; this may be a read error. V usage is TRBV6-5 and J usage is TRBJ2-1, with no clear D. The CDR3 is 15 residues long. Germline V gene data show CDR1 as MNHEY and CDR2 as SVGAGI. This CDR3 reads CASSFGLAANNEQSF. The CDR3 coding sequence is TGTGCCAGCAGTTTTGGTCTGGCAGCGAACAATGAGCAGTCCTTC.

Judged by abundance, this clonotype is large (0.1 to 1%). This chain uses TRBV3-1 with TRBJ1-6; D uncertain. Per the germline V gene, CDR1 is LGHDT and CDR2 is YNNKEL (reference sequence). The germline V and J ends were trimmed by 0 bases and 9 bases, with 9 bases remaining between them. The CDR3 length is 14 residues. CDR3 sequence: CASSQDQEVSPLHF. CDR3 coding DNA: TGTGCCAGCAGCCAAGATCAAGAAGTTTCACCCCTCCACTTT.

The table lists this clonotype with a few counts. The CDR3, as DNA: TGTGCCAGCATCAGCAGGGGATCTAACTATGGCTACACCTTC. The encoded protein is CASISRGSNYGYTF. The genes are TRBV6-5 and TRBJ1-2, with a tentative D call TRBD1 (6 bases). Trimming took 7 bases from V and 0 from J, leaving 12 bases between them. Looked up from germline, CDR1 is MNHEY and CDR2 is SVGAGI. The CDR3 sequence is 14 residues long.

Judged by abundance, this clonotype is hyperexpanded. The CDR3 nucleotides are TGCAGTGCTTGGGACCCGGGACTAGCGGGGGCCAGCTCCTACGAGCAGTACTTC. Its protein product is CSAWDPGLAGASSYEQYF. V usage is TRBV20-1 and J usage is TRBJ2-7, with 14 bases fitting TRBD2. The CDR3 runs to 18 residues. V trimming: 5 bases; J trimming: 0 bases; junction bases outside the gene matches: 12. From germline, CDR1 is DFQATT and CDR2 SNEGSKA (reference sequence).

In regard to this clonotype: Possible read error: a much larger clone is one base away. The V gene is TRBV2, the J gene TRBJ1-1; a weak D match, TRBD1 (6 bases). The CDR3 is 16 residues long. Germline V gene lookup returns CDR1 SNHLY and CDR2 FYNNEI. Trimming shortened V by 6 bases and J by 4 bases, and 21 bases separated the two germline ends. CDR3 DNA sequence: TGTGCCAGCAGGAAGTCTCTCGGCAGGGGAGGCACTGAAGCTTTCTTT. Its translation: CASRKSLGRGGTEAFF.

Notes on this clonotype: A much larger clone differs by one base, so this may be a read error. The rearrangement uses TRBV7-2 and TRBJ1-2, with 10 nucleotides matching TRBD1. J lost 5 bases, V lost 5 bases, and 8 bases had no gene match. The CDR3 is 15 residues long. The germline gives CDR1 SGHTA, CDR2 FQGNSA. CDR3 coding DNA: TGTGCCAGCAGCCGGCCCGGGACAGGGGTATATGGCTACACCTTC. Residues: CASSRPGTGVYGYTF.

Within the sample, this clonotype is large. This chain joins TRBV7-2 and TRBJ2-1; D perhaps matches TRBD2 (6 bases). From germline, CDR1 is SGHTA and CDR2 FQGNSA. The CDR3 extends over 14 amino acids. V was clipped by 5 bases and J by 6 bases, with 14 bases between them. For the CDR3, the DNA is TGTGCCAGCAGCCAACCGGGACTTCCCAATGAGCAGTTCTTC. It encodes CASSQPGLPNEQFF.

V and J are TRBV28 and TRBJ2-2; D gene ambiguous. V was clipped by 5 bases and J by 9 bases, with 7 bases between them. Germline loops: CDR1 MDHEN, CDR2 SYDVKM. The CDR3 has 11 residues. The CDR3 loop is CASSPYRELFF. CDR3 bases: TGTGCCAGCAGTCCCTATCGGGAGCTGTTTTTT.

Judged by abundance, this clonotype is large. This chain uses TRBV7-9 with TRBJ2-7; D is perhaps TRBD1 (6 bases). There are 13 residues in the CDR3. CDR1 is SEHNR and CDR2 is FQNEAQ in the germline V gene (reference sequence). The V and J ends lost 5 bases and 1 base respectively, with 9 bases between them. The CDR3 protein is CASSPDSSYEQYF. The CDR3 DNA reads as TGTGCCAGCAGCCCGGACAGTTCCTACGAGCAGTACTTC.